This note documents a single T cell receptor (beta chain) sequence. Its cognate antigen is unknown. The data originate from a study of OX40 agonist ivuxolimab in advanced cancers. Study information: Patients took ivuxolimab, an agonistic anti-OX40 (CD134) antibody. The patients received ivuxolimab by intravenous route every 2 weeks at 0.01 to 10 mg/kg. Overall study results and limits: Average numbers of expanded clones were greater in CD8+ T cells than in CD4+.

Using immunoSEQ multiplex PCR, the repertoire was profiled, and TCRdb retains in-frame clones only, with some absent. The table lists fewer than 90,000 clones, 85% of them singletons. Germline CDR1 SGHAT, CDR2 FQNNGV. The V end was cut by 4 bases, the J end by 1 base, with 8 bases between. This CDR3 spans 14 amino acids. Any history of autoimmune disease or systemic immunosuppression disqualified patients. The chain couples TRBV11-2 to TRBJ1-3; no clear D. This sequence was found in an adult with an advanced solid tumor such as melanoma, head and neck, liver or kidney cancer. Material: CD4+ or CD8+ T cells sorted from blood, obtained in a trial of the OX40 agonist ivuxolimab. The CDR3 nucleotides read TGTGCCAGCAGCTCCATAGGGTCTGGAAACACCATATATTTT. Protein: CASSSIGSGNTIYF.